This is a list of T cell receptor beta chains from one sample in a study of neurological immune-mediated disorders. Each CDR3 protein gets one entry after TCRdb re-called the 5' RACE reads with MiXCR. The sample shows fewer than 85,000 distinct CDR3 sequences, approximately 5% of them seen only once. The sample taken for sequencing was PBMCs. These receptors all come from a woman aged 65 to 85 with multiple sclerosis. Both conserved end residues are trimmed from each CDR3. The D gene is left open where the match is weak.

v_gene: TRBV6-2/TRBV6-3
len: 13
d_gene: .
CDR3aa: ASSYNRDLGQPQH

v_gene: TRBV12-3/TRBV12-4
len: 12
d_gene: TRBD1
CDR3aa: ASNPQGVGYEQY

v_gene: TRBV29-1
len: 10
d_gene: .
CDR3aa: SVDGGAHEQY

v_gene: TRBV5-1
len: 12
d_gene: .
CDR3aa: ASSVLTGNSPLH

v_gene: TRBV10-3
len: 13
d_gene: .
CDR3aa: AISEGGAKTDTQY

v_gene: TRBV5-1
len: 9
d_gene: TRBD2
CDR3aa: ASSAGLAEY

v_gene: TRBV12-3/TRBV12-4
len: 13
d_gene: .
CDR3aa: ASAGSMTVNTEAF

v_gene: TRBV28
len: 14
d_gene: TRBD1
CDR3aa: ASRTTGLFENQPQH

v_gene: TRBV5-4
len: 14
d_gene: .
CDR3aa: ASSSGQDRALYGYT

v_gene: TRBV20-1
len: 9
d_gene: TRBD1
CDR3aa: SARLGQAQH

v_gene: TRBV20-1
len: 9
d_gene: .
CDR3aa: SVDKGYEQY

v_gene: TRBV9
len: 12
d_gene: .
CDR3aa: ASSIGGVGSPLH

v_gene: TRBV4-3
len: 11
d_gene: .
CDR3aa: ASSQAATDTQY

v_gene: TRBV3-1
len: 14
d_gene: .
CDR3aa: ASSQDAGTSSYEQY

v_gene: TRBV20-1
len: 14
d_gene: TRBD2
CDR3aa: SASTPGLAVHNEQF

v_gene: TRBV24-1
len: 13
d_gene: TRBD2
CDR3aa: ATSDRDGEGETQY

v_gene: TRBV15
len: 10
d_gene: TRBD2
CDR3aa: ATSARGETQY

v_gene: TRBV15
len: 15
d_gene: TRBD2
CDR3aa: ATSKGLAGVLMNEQF

v_gene: TRBV7-2
len: 9
d_gene: .
CDR3aa: ASSLKETQY

v_gene: TRBV20-1
len: 10
d_gene: TRBD2
CDR3aa: SARSGEETQY

v_gene: TRBV12-3/TRBV12-4
len: 11
d_gene: .
CDR3aa: ASSATTGNTIY

v_gene: TRBV3-1
len: 11
d_gene: .
CDR3aa: ASSQEQRYEQY

v_gene: TRBV5-1
len: 12
d_gene: .
CDR3aa: ASSRDTNTGELF

v_gene: TRBV20-1
len: 13
d_gene: TRBD2
CDR3aa: SAYRTSGQQETQY